Listed here is a single TCR beta chain. This clone was recorded a few times. Its recognized antigen is unknown. Base qualities were left out, and no much larger clone turns up one base away. The source of the sample is a study of T cell responses to AZD1222 COVID-19 vaccine (dated by TCRdb to the early 2020s). As for the study more broadly: AZD1222 recipients with second doses at about 4 weeks or about 12 weeks were pooled, because spike-specific TCR depth and breadth did not differ between schedules. A total of 233 trial participants underwent TCR sequencing, of whom 207 received two doses of AZD1222 and some 25 received two doses of the MenACWY control vaccine. Trial participants were enrolled by age into subgroups of 18-55, 56-69 and 70-plus years, and around 140, 26 and 57 TCR-sequenced participants, respectively, were included in these subgroups.

What the time point label conveys for this sample: baseline before first vaccination. Samples from vaccinated people were obtained from the UK trials COV001 and COV002, which included a single-blind randomized controlled phase 2/3 trial of AZD1222 (ChAdOx1 nCoV-19) in healthy adults. For TCRbeta chain sequencing, PBMC samples from trial participants were taken at day 0 and at day 28 after the second dose. Study-wide findings and limitations: Most participants were white British and females outnumbered males, and the authors suggested that clonal diversity may have been underestimated. Vaccine-associated CD4 TCRs spanned the whole spike protein, with dominant responses in regions 160-218 and 743-854. Because no day 14 peak-response samples were available, repertoires were characterized only after the peak T cell response. Reportedly, almost half of the unique spike-specific TCRs recognized epitopes lying outside the regions that are mutated in the B.1.351 and B.1.1.7 variants. In the small 56-69-year group, the increase in depth fell short of significance, most likely because of low power. After two AZD1222 doses, spike-specific TCR breadth and depth were significantly higher than at day 0 and than in MenACWY recipients. Conclusions about previously exposed vaccinees were limited because only a handful of AZD1222 recipients were SARS-CoV-2 seropositive at baseline.

The CDR3 regions of human TCRbeta chains were subjected to immunosequencing. The paper's data handling went like this. Repertoire TCRs were matched against a reference library of SARS-CoV-2-specific TCRs generated with the MIRA antigen-specificity platform. Breadth meant the fraction of unique TCRs that were SARS-CoV-2-associated, whereas depth meant the fraction of total T cells that were SARS-CoV-2-associated. Using the MIRA data, each spike-specific TCR was mapped to the spike region that the TCR reacts to and placed in a CD4 or CD8 class. Log10-transformed breadth and depth values were compared by one-way ANOVA with Sidak's multiple comparisons tests. Drawn from immuneACCESS, this table holds only the in-frame rearrangements with V and J called that TCRdb kept. Clones are partly lost; checked studies trace under half to an unresolved V gene and leave the rest unexplained. That table is the source of V, J and clone size, and D and trimming were worked out from the DNA. Counted in this sample were about 120,000 clones; 85% to 90% of them appeared once. Roughly 3.6% of the sample lies in the top ten.

The CDR3 numbers 14 residues from cysteine through phenylalanine. Of the read, only the CDR3 DNA is kept; its 42 bases are in frame from base 1. The junction carries 17 bases between V and J, which are trimmed by 6 bases and 5 bases respectively. For CDR1 and CDR2, the germline V gene lists SGHRS and YFSETQ. The source of this sequence is an adult in good health. Sequences were derived from peripheral blood, sampled on day 0 of AZD1222 vaccination. The chain employs TRBV5-1 and TRBJ1-1, with a weak D call of TRBD1 (5 bases match). The DNA sequence reads TGCGCCAGCACCTCGAGGGGTCTAATGACTGAAGCTTTCTTT. The encoded protein is CASTSRGLMTEAFF. The CDR3, completed at both ends by the reference TRBV5-1 and TRBJ1-1 genes, gives the full variable domain KAGVTQTPRYLIKTRGQQVTLSCSPISGHRSVSWYQQTPGQGLQFLFEYFSETQRNKGNFPGRFSGRQFSNSRSEMNVSTLELGDSALYLCASTSRGLMTEAFFGQGTRLTVV.